This TCR beta chain was identified in a study of CD8+CD57+ T cells in acquired aplastic anemia. For the study at large: An average of about 10.8 million reads for CD4+ cells was obtained from healthy donors.

Trimming stripped 6 bases from V and 4 bases from J, with 21 bases between. The germline gives CDR1 DFQATT, CDR2 SNEGSKA (reference sequence). The CDR3 contains 15 residues. Both TCR beta VDJ combination and CDR3 sequence profiling were carried out. Genomic DNA was the template for this profiling. TCRdb independently ran MiXCR on the reads; one entry per CDR3 protein. The profile shows around 230,000 distinct CDR3 sequences, about 59% of them singletons. The specimen sequenced was sorted CD4+, CD8+, or CD8+CD57+ T cells (not recorded which) from PBMCs. This rearrangement joins TRBV20-1 to TRBJ1-2, with D unclear. This clonotype originated in a human donor in good health. CDR3 DNA: TGCAGTGCCCCAAAATCTCGGACCGACATCTATGGCTACACCTTC. Its translation is CSAPKSRTDIYGYTF.